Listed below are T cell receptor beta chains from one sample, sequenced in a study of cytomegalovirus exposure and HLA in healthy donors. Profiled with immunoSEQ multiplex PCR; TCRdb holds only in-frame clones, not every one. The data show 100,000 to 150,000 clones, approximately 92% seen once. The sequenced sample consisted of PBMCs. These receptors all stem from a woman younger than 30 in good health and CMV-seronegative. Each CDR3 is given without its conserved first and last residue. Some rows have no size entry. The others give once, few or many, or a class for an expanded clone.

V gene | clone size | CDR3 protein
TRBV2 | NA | ASSDRQPNEKLF
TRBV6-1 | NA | ASLPGGNYGYT
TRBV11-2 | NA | ASSFKTGYGYT
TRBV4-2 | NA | ASSQDRTMGLF
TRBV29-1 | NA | SVEDLTDEQF
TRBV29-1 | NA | SVVIRYYEQY
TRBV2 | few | ASSATGDNYGYT
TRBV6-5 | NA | ASSAGTTREKLF
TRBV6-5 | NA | ASKLYRGSFEKLF
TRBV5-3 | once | ARSLMLDRPNEKLF
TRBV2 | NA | ASSGEETQY
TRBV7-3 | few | ASSLYPPGQGALQDTQY
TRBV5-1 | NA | ASGTGGKLSGNTIY
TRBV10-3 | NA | ATEGLAGSRGWYEQY
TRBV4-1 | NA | ASSQAFRGRNYGYT
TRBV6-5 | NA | ASRAPGNTEAF
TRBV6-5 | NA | ASSYSSSGGMQY
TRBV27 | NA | ASRIRTGDFYEQY
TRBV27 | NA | ASSLGNTGSNEQF
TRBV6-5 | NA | ASSYSRGQPQH
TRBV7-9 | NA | ASSLPVMTGGQNTEAF
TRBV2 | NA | ASSPGLPDTIY
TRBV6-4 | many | ASSGLAGGNEQF
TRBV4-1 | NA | ASSQLMGTGQASEAF
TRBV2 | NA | ASSEGGPGGHYEAF
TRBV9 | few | ASSVGQGTYPLH
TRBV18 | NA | ASSPQGASVMNTEAF
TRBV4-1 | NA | ASSEITQLVNTIY
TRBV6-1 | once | ASSKQGFGREQY
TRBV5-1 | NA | ASKRFGGSNTIY
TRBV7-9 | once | ASSGIQGGNEQF
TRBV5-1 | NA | ASSLGQGGEKLF
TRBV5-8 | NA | ASSLVRAMNTEAF
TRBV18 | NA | ASSPVATGRDQPQH
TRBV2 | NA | ASKIVWNTEAF
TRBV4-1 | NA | ASSRYRDREDEQY
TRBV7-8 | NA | ASTPVDRAWAYNEQF
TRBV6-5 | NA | ASRGTGNEQF
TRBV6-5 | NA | ASRGTGQNQPQH
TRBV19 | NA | ASRVTGPSREKLF
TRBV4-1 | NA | ASSQAGELTQAF
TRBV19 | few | ASSQDRASYNEQF
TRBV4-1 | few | ASSQAGFSYGYT
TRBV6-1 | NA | ASVGQFISNQPQH
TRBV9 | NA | ASSVEGDPSYEQY
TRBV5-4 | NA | ASSLDSYGYT
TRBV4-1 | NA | ASSQEGGLAGTLAYEQY
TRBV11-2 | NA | ASSWDRANEQF
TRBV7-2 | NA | ASSYTAPDEKLF
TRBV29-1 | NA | SADTGNYGYT
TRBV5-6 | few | ASSFGQAYGYT
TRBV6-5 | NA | ASRKTGETQY
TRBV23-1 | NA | ASQTAANTEAF
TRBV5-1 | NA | ASSPGSGGVKTQY
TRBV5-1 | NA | ASSLAGQSSYNSPLH